Listed below are T cell receptor beta chains from one sample, sequenced in a study of intratumoral heterogeneity in liver cancer. TCRdb keeps only in-frame clones here, not all; method: immunoSEQ multiplex PCR. The sample holds about 6,200 clones; approximately 71% are singletons and the top ten take roughly two fifths. The material sequenced was tumor tissue, taken before any cancer treatment. These receptors came from a woman aged 70 to 79 with hepatocellular carcinoma. Both conserved end residues are trimmed from each CDR3. Size is stated for part of the rows, as once, few or many counts, or as a class when the clone is expanded.

size	J	V	CDR3
NA	TRBJ2-1	TRBV2	ASGRSVYNEQF
NA	TRBJ1-1	TRBV28	ASRRTGSFTEAF
NA	TRBJ1-1	TRBV28	ASSPDIMNTEAF
NA	TRBJ2-3	TRBV27	ASSFDRDTQY
few	TRBJ1-1	TRBV9	ASSAQGSLNTEAF
NA	TRBJ1-2	TRBV30	AWSVRPVYGYT
few	TRBJ2-1	TRBV6-5	ASSYFGGSYNEQF
NA	TRBJ2-5	TRBV29-1	SVAGTFQTQY
NA	TRBJ2-1	TRBV7-2	ASSLAGSGSTYNEQF
NA	TRBJ2-3	TRBV6-5	ASMGQNVDTQY
few	TRBJ1-2	TRBV9	ASSVALASGGYT
medium-sized	TRBJ2-7	TRBV9	ASSVAAETYEQY
NA	TRBJ1-1	TRBV3-1/TRBV3-2	ASSDSIEAF
NA	TRBJ1-4	TRBV5-1	ASSIRGLDEKLF
NA	TRBJ1-6	TRBV10-3	AITPGKASPLH
NA	TRBJ2-2	TRBV29-1	SVGATGELF
NA	TRBJ2-4	TRBV19	ASSNPQQGTAKNIQY
NA	TRBJ2-1	TRBV28	ASSLTSTGEQF
few	TRBJ2-7	TRBV7-2	ASSLQRGSNYEQY
NA	TRBJ1-6	TRBV27	ASSPSGQGVPLLH
NA	TRBJ2-1	TRBV10-2	ASSEGQGVNNEQF
NA	TRBJ2-5	TRBV2	ASRDRVGETQY
NA	TRBJ2-2	TRBV7-6	ASSSRGQVSGELF
NA	TRBJ2-7	TRBV9	ASSVGFAGGYEQY
NA	TRBJ1-5	TRBV19	ASSIRPVNQPQH
NA	TRBJ2-2	TRBV19	ASLRPGLNTGELF
NA	TRBJ2-1	TRBV1	TSSVLAPTEQF
few	TRBJ2-3	TRBV5-1	ASSSSGGSDTDTQY
NA	TRBJ1-1	TRBV7-9	ASSSKNTVGLDEAF
NA	TRBJ2-1	TRBV29-1	SAPKGTGSYNEQF
NA	TRBJ2-1	TRBV3-1/TRBV3-2	ASSRDRANEQF
NA	TRBJ2-6	TRBV5-1	ASSLDGPGGANVLT
NA	TRBJ1-5	TRBV4-1	ASSPSPGASNQPQH
NA	TRBJ1-4	TRBV19	ASRVGGTNEKLF
NA	TRBJ1-3	TRBV5-1	ASSPGGSGNTIY
NA	TRBJ1-5	TRBV6-1	ASSEMMVTRGNQPQH
NA	TRBJ2-1	TRBV7-8	ASSFPPGLAGGQEDNEQF
NA	TRBJ2-7	TRBV28	ASSLTGGSYEQY
NA	TRBJ1-5	TRBV10-3	AISTNTDQPQH
NA	TRBJ1-2	TRBV28	ASRTAGQGLLLGYT
NA	TRBJ2-2	TRBV28	ASSPDTGELF
NA	TRBJ2-3	TRBV6-6	ASSYRDFTDTQY
NA	TRBJ2-5	TRBV6-5	ASSYPGQGKETQY
NA	TRBJ1-6	TRBV27	ASSFSLSPLH
NA	TRBJ1-2	TRBV12-3/TRBV12-4	ASSLGQRWGYT
NA	TRBJ2-3	TRBV2	ASRREVGGDTQY
NA	TRBJ2-5	TRBV10-3	ASSSGASGETQY
NA	TRBJ1-1	TRBV6-1	ASSQDRGAF
NA	TRBJ2-4	TRBV10-2	ASSEIAGGGNIQY
NA	TRBJ2-4	TRBV7-2	ASSNTGFTQKNIQY
few	TRBJ1-6	TRBV21-1	ARGTGRSYNSPLH
NA	TRBJ2-7	TRBV10-3	AISDVGTSVSYEQY
NA	TRBJ2-3	TRBV4-1	ASSQERASREGRANTQY